Presented here are 17 T cell receptor beta chains from one specimen sequenced in a study of T cell repertoires in cytomegalovirus infection (dated by TCRdb to the late 2010s). Reads for this sample came from an Illumina HiSeq 1500. The public reads were quality trimmed at Q25 with fastp and then assembled into clones with MiXCR by TCRdb, keeping productive beta chains. Rows are combined by CDR3 protein, so each entry shows the most common genes and DNA. This sample gives a few hundred thousand distinct CDR3 sequences in total; more than 20% of them show up just once. The ten most abundant clones make up roughly 13% of the sample. The sample taken for sequencing was PBMCs. Receptors were obtained from a human donor in good health (CMV status not recorded). Some clones in this sample may be carry-over from other donors' samples.

As to this clonotype: A much larger clonotype is one base distant, so this may be a read error. The rearrangement links TRBV7-2 to TRBJ2-2; D might be TRBD1 (5 bases). The CDR3 extends over 13 amino acids. The germline V gene encodes CDR1 SGHTA and CDR2 FQGNSA. Deletions cut 5 bases from V and 5 bases from J, with 9 bases between. CDR3 nucleotides: TGTGCCAGCAGCCCGACAGCGACCGGGGAGCTGTTTTTT. Its protein is CASSPTATGELFF.

The chain has TRBV6-8 and TRBJ2-7; 12 bases are a match to TRBD1. Looked up from germline, CDR1 is MNHGY and CDR2 is SAAAGT. The trim removed 0 bases at V and 8 bases at J, leaving 17 bases unmatched. This CDR3 is 19 amino acids long. The CDR3 loop reads CASSYSRDRGLPAPFQQYV. The CDR3 DNA is TGTGCCAGCAGTTACTCCCGGGACAGGGGGCTGCCAGCCCCCTTCCAGCAGTACGTC.

This sequence joins TRBV7-2 and TRBJ2-3; unclear D gene. The CDR3 runs 14 residues. V dropped 4 bases and J dropped 3 bases, with 11 bases sitting between them. Germline assignment: CDR1 SGHTA and CDR2 FQGNSA. The CDR3 DNA follows: TGTGCCAGCAGCTCGACCCTGCAAACAGATACGCAGTATTTT. Translation: CASSSTLQTDTQYF.

The rearrangement links TRBV6-2 or TRBV6-3 to TRBJ2-7, with D tentatively TRBD2 (6 bases). The ends were cut back, 4 bases at V and 7 bases at J, with 14 bases in the middle. CDR3 length: 13 residues. Germline V gene lookup returns CDR1 MNHEY and CDR2 SVGEGT. This CDR3 is CASSLALAREQYV. The CDR3 DNA sequence: TGTGCCAGCAGTTTGGCACTAGCACGGGAGCAGTACGTC.

This clonotype appeared many times. Here the CDR3 DNA reads TGTGCCAGCAGCTTATTAGGGCGATCAGGGAGAGGGACTGAAGCTTTCTTT. As protein: CASSLLGRSGRGTEAFF. The chain is built from TRBV7-8 and TRBJ1-1, with D possibly being TRBD1 (5 bases). The germline gives CDR1 SGHVS, CDR2 FQNEAQ. This CDR3 has 17 amino acids. V was cut by 2 bases and J by 5 bases, with 21 bases left in between.

The J gene is TRBJ2-3, the V gene TRBV20-1; D uncertain. The CDR3 contains 16 residues. V was shortened by 0 bases and J by 7 bases, with 20 bases between the two germline ends. The germline gives CDR1 DFQATT, CDR2 SNEGSKA (reference sequence). The CDR3 sequence: CSARDGLRGSRYTQYF. The CDR3 DNA follows: TGCAGTGCTAGAGATGGTCTAAGAGGATCCAGGTATACGCAGTATTTT.

In its sample, this clonotype was seen once. V gene TRBV7-2 combines with J gene TRBJ2-1; D not certain. The germline gives CDR1 SGHTA, CDR2 FQGNSA. Trimming removed 5 bases from V and 15 bases from J, with 17 bases in between. The CDR3 consists of 12 residues. The CDR3 coding sequence is TGTGCCAGCAGCCTGGATCCGGGCCCCTCGTTCTTC. This translates into CASSLDPGPSFF.

The CDR3 coding sequence is TGTGCCAGCAGCAAGGAGCAGGGGATCAATGAGCAGTTCTTC. This codes for CASSKEQGINEQFF. The J gene is TRBJ2-1, the V gene TRBV12-3 or TRBV12-4; a possible D gene is TRBD1 (6 bases). This CDR3 region has 14 residues. V lost 6 bases, J lost 6 bases, and 15 bases lay in between.

This sequence joins TRBV4-2 and TRBJ2-3, with D unclear. The CDR3 has 16 residues. CDR1 is LGHNA, CDR2 YNFKEQ, per germline. V was pared by 4 bases and J by 4 bases, with 18 bases between. The CDR3 coding sequence is TGTGCCAGCAGCCCCCTGAGTTTGGGGATCGCAGATACGCAGTATTTT. It translates to CASSPLSLGIADTQYF.

In this sample, this clonotype turned up a few times. This chain connects TRBV2 to TRBJ2-3; TRBD2 matches at 13 bases. From germline, CDR1 is SNHLY and CDR2 FYNNEI. The CDR3 loop spans 16 amino acids. The V and J ends lost 6 bases and 7 bases, in that order; junction bases with no gene match: 10. This chain's CDR3 is CASSDPGLAGPYTQYF. The DNA for the CDR3 is TGTGCCAGCAGCGACCCGGGACTAGCGGGGCCGTATACGCAGTATTTT.

This clonotype was seen only a few times. The V call is TRBV28, the J call TRBJ1-1, with D perhaps matching TRBD1 (5 bases). Trimming took 7 bases from V and 4 from J, leaving 19 bases between them. Germline assignment: CDR1 MDHEN and CDR2 SYDVKM. The CDR3 extends over 15 amino acids. Here the CDR3 DNA reads TGTGCCAGCACCCTCTCCGGGGCCTTAGGCACTGAAGCTTTCTTT. As protein: CASTLSGALGTEAFF.

J is TRBJ1-2 and V is TRBV18, with D possibly matching TRBD1 (5 bases). Deletions cut 3 bases from V and 4 bases from J, with 15 bases between. CDR3 size: 15 residues. Per germline, CDR1 KGHSH and CDR2 LQKENI. The DNA of the CDR3 is TGTGCCAGCTCACCGAAGGTCGGGGGAGGCTATGGCTACACCTTC. This codes for CASSPKVGGGYGYTF. The whole variable domain, remainder taken from reference TRBV18 and TRBJ1-2, is NAGVMQNPRHLVRRRGQEARLRCSPMKGHSHVYWYRQLPEEGLKFMVYLQKENIIDESGMPKERFSAEFPKEGPSILRIQQVVRGDSAAYFCASSPKVGGGYGYTFGSGTRLTVV.

This clonotype was detected ten times or more. The V gene is TRBV7-2, the J gene TRBJ1-2; D unresolved. The CDR3 has 17 amino acids. V lost 6 bases and J lost 4, with 24 bases in between. Germline V gene data show CDR1 as SGHTA and CDR2 as FQGNSA. The CDR3 loop is CASSLRGRAGQTYGYTF. In nucleotides, the CDR3 is TGTGCCAGCAGTCTACGAGGCCGGGCAGGTCAGACCTATGGCTACACCTTC.

J is TRBJ2-1 and V is TRBV29-1; 7 bases fit TRBD2. This CDR3 comprises 14 residues. V shed 1 base, J shed 2 bases, and the junction held 2 bases outside the gene matches. Per the germline V gene, CDR1 is SQVTM and CDR2 is ANQGSEA. Written as DNA, the CDR3 is TGCAGCGTTGAAGGTGGGAGGGCCTACAATGAGCAGTTCTTC. It encodes CSVEGGRAYNEQFF.

The rearrangement joins TRBV15 to TRBJ1-2; D not resolved. The CDR3 runs to 12 residues. With 5 bases removed from V and 6 bases from J, the gap between germline ends came to 10 bases. Germline V gene lookup returns CDR1 LNHNV and CDR2 YYDKDF (reference sequence). The CDR3 protein is CATSEQEDGYTF. The CDR3 nucleotides are TGTGCCACCAGCGAGCAGGAGGATGGCTACACCTTC.

This clonotype was detected only a few times. J is TRBJ2-7 and V is TRBV10-1; no firm D call. The CDR3 has 15 residues. The germline V gene has CDR1 WNHNN and CDR2 SYGVQD (reference sequence). Trimming shortened V by 6 bases and J by 2 bases, and 17 bases separated the two germline ends. As DNA, the CDR3 is TGCGCCAGCAGCTATGGACGCGACAAGACCTACGAGCAGTACGTC. Encoded protein: CASSYGRDKTYEQYV.

This clonotype was found many times. V and J are TRBV7-6 and TRBJ2-2; D perhaps matches TRBD1 (5 bases). V was shortened by 1 base and J by 7 bases, with 10 bases between the two germline ends. The CDR3 covers 14 residues. Germline CDR1 SGHVS, CDR2 FNYEAQ. This chain's CDR3 is CASSLGQSVGELFF. The DNA of the CDR3 is TGTGCCAGCAGCTTAGGACAGTCTGTCGGGGAGCTGTTTTTT.